The following is a T cell receptor (beta chain) sequence with its context. Trimming pared 6 bases from V and 3 bases from J, leaving 14 bases between. The germline CDR1 and CDR2 sequences are MNHNS and SASEGT. This CDR3 is built from 14 residues. Under the authors' procedure: The authors estimated nucleated cell counts from reference gene primer amplification. The repertoire was sequenced with immunoSEQ multiplex PCR; TCRdb's copy has only in-frame clones and lacks some. The V and J calls and clone size are taken from that table; D and trimming were inferred from the DNA. The table shows about 130,000 clones, with approximately 90% occurring only once. This entry is derived from a study of blood T cell repertoires in COVID-19. Background on the study: The United States, Italy and Spain provided the acute and convalescent COVID-19 samples. In each case, the material was cDNA or gDNA derived from T cells, B-cell-depleted T cells, or PBMCs.

The TCR comes from a woman aged 80 or over with acute or convalescent COVID-19. The chain has TRBV6-1 and TRBJ2-5; weak D call: TRBD1 (6 bases). The sample taken for sequencing was peripheral blood. The CDR3 spells CASSPRRQEETQYF. The CDR3 coding sequence is TGTGCCAGCAGCCCGAGAAGACAGGAAGAGACCCAGTACTTC.